This T cell receptor beta chain was obtained from a study of TIL therapy for anti-PD-1-resistant metastatic lung cancer. General study findings and limits: Treatment-naive, never-smoker and oncogene-addicted patients were overrepresented in this highly selected cohort.

This was the immunoSEQ v3 assay. The repertoire was sequenced with immunoSEQ multiplex PCR; TCRdb's copy has only in-frame clones and lacks some. This table holds 54,000 or so clones, around 70% found once. On this clone: What it binds is not known.

As to time point: pre-treatment sample, taken before nivolumab and TIL therapy. Enrollment ran from October 2017 to early 2020. Germline V lookup: CDR1 MNHEY, CDR2 SMNVEV (reference sequence). This CDR3 has 13 residues. The V end was cut by 3 bases, the J end by 1 base, with 6 bases between. The V and J genes are TRBV27 and TRBJ1-1; no definite D call. The specimen comprised blood, sampled at baseline. This receptor was obtained from a person between 25 and 79 years old with non-small cell lung cancer. CDR3 in DNA: TGTGCCAGCAGTTTTCGGGAGAACACTGAAGCTTTCTTT. It encodes CASSFRENTEAFF.